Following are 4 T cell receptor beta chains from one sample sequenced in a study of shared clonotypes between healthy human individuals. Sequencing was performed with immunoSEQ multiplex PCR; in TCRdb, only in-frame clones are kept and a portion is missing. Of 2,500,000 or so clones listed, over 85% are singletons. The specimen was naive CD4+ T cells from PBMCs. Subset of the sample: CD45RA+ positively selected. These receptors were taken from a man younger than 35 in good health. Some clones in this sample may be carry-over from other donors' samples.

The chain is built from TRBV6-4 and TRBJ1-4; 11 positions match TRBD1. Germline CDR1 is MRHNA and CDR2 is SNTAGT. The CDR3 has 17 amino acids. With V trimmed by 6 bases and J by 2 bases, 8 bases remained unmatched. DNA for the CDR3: TGTGCCAGCAGCGGGACAGGGGGGAAAGGTACTAATGAAAAACTGTTTTTT. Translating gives CASSGTGGKGTNEKLFF.

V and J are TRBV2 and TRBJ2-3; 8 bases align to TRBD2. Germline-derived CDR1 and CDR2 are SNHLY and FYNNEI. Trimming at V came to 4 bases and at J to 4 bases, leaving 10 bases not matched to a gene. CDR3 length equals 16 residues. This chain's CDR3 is CASSGIAGITADTQYF. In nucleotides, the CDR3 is TGTGCCAGCAGTGGAATAGCGGGAATTACAGCAGATACGCAGTATTTT.

CDR3 protein: CASGPRQGANQPQHF. CDR3 nucleotides: TGTGCCAGCGGACCGAGACAGGGGGCTAATCAGCCCCAGCATTTT. The J gene is TRBJ1-5, the V gene TRBV28; 10 bases fit TRBD1. J lost 4 bases, V lost 8 bases, and 8 bases had no gene match. The CDR3 has 15 residues. Germline V gene lookup returns CDR1 MDHEN and CDR2 SYDVKM.

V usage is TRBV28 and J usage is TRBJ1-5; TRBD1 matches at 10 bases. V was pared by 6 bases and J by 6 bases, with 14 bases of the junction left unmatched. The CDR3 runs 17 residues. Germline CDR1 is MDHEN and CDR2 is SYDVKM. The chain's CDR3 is CASRAGTGVLLGQPQHF. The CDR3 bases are TGTGCCAGCAGGGCCGGGACAGGGGTATTGTTGGGTCAGCCCCAGCATTTT.